One sample yielded the 16 T cell receptor beta chains listed below, sequenced in a study of cytomegalovirus exposure and HLA in healthy donors. With 60 Vbeta and 13 Jbeta primers, the PCR was carried out. Using immunoSEQ multiplex PCR, the repertoire was profiled, and TCRdb retains in-frame clones only, with some absent. This sample yields around 140,000 clones, of which more than 7.5% are seen a single time; under 2% belongs to the top ten. Sequenced material: PBMCs. These receptors were obtained from a man aged 50-60 years in good health and CMV-seronegative.

This clone was counted only a few times. A read error is likely, as this CDR3 ends without the conserved phenylalanine or tryptophan. The limits of the CDR3 on the DNA are not certain, so only TCRdb's listed CDR3 is given. The chain combines TRBV15 with TRBJ1-2; the table's D call, TRBD1, has no DNA check behind it. Germline-derived CDR1 and CDR2 are LNHNV and YYDKDF (reference sequence). Both ends counted, the CDR3 spans 13 residues. CDR3 sequence reads: CATSTETQKGPTY.

This clone was observed at least ten times. This chain joins TRBV7-8 and TRBJ2-7; weak D call: TRBD1 (5 bases). Germline CDR1 is SGHVS and CDR2 is FQNEAQ. Trimming left V 5 bases short and J 9 bases short, with 23 bases between. The CDR3 runs 15 residues. This CDR3 is CASSPTRTTLGRQYF. CDR3 nucleotides: TGTGCCAGCAGCCCCACCCGGACAACCTTGGGGCGGCAGTACTTC.

In this sample, this clone turned up a few times. The genes are TRBV19 and TRBJ2-5; D might be TRBD1 (5 bases). V was shortened by 3 bases and J by 6 bases, with 11 bases between the two germline ends. From germline, CDR1 is LNHDA and CDR2 SQIVND (reference sequence). This CDR3 is built from 13 residues. The CDR3 DNA reads as TGTGCCAGTAGTATGGGGCTTGCGAAGACCCAGTACTTC. Residues: CASSMGLAKTQYF.

V usage is TRBV6-1 and J usage is TRBJ2-7; 10 nucleotides align to TRBD2. V shed 2 bases and J 0 bases; nucleotides not matched to a gene: 7. The germline gives CDR1 MNHNS, CDR2 SASEGT. The CDR3 totals 17 residues. For the CDR3, the DNA is TGTGCCAGCAGTGAAAAAACCACTAGCGGGGCCTCCTACGAGCAGTACTTC. It yields the protein CASSEKTTSGASYEQYF.

This clone was seen more than once but under ten times. This chain joins TRBV27 and TRBJ1-4; D might be TRBD1 (6 bases). Germline CDR1 MNHEY, CDR2 SMNVEV (reference sequence). V dropped 7 bases and J dropped 7 bases, with 13 bases sitting between them. There are 13 residues in the CDR3. For the CDR3, the DNA is TGTGCCAGCAAACCCCCAGGGGCTGAAAAACTGTTTTTT. Its protein product is CASKPPGAEKLFF.

V is TRBV29-1 and J is TRBJ1-4; 8 positions agree with TRBD1. There are 13 residues in the CDR3. With 4 bases clipped from V and 7 bases from J, the junction kept 5 bases outside the gene matches. CDR1 and CDR2 from the germline V gene are SQVTM and ANQGSEA. Here the CDR3 DNA reads TGCAGCGTTGGAGACAGGGGTGGTGAAAAACTGTTTTTT. Amino acids: CSVGDRGGEKLFF.

The CDR3 bases are TGTGCCAGCAGCACCCAGACCGGGACTAGCGGCAGAACCTACAATGAGCAGTTCTTC. It codes for CASSTQTGTSGRTYNEQFF. This chain uses TRBV9 with TRBJ2-1, with 11 bases lining up with TRBD2. V shed 4 bases, J shed 2 bases, and the junction held 14 bases outside the gene matches. CDR3 size: 19 residues. In germline, CDR1 is SGDLS, CDR2 YYNGEE.

This clone was detected a few times. This chain joins TRBV5-1 and TRBJ2-3, with TRBD1 identical over 8 bases. The CDR3 covers 17 residues. Germline V gene sequence: CDR1 SGHRS, CDR2 YFSETQ. The V segment lost 2 bases and the J segment 1 base; nucleotides outside the gene matches: 9. CDR3 loop: CASSFWGQAIGTDTQYF. The DNA for the CDR3 is TGCGCCAGCAGCTTCTGGGGACAGGCTATTGGCACAGATACGCAGTATTTT.

This clone was picked up a small number of times. The rearrangement links TRBV5-1 to TRBJ1-2, with 10 bases aligning to TRBD1. Germline trimming cut 3 bases from V and 4 bases from J; bases unmatched to any gene: 6. Per the germline V gene, CDR1 is SGHRS and CDR2 is YFSETQ. The CDR3 sequence is 15 residues long. The CDR3 nucleotides read TGCGCCAGCAGCTGGGGGGACAGGGGCACCTATGGCTACACCTTC. Amino acid sequence: CASSWGDRGTYGYTF. Looking up the rest from reference TRBV5-1 and TRBJ1-2 gives the full variable domain: KAGVTQTPRYLIKTRGQQVTLSCSPISGHRSVSWYQQTPGQGLQFLFEYFSETQRNKGNFPGRFSGRQFSNSRSEMNVSTLELGDSALYLCASSWGDRGTYGYTFGSGTRLTVV.

This clone showed up just a few times. This chain connects TRBV29-1 to TRBJ2-7, with 7 bases that match TRBD1. The germline V gene has CDR1 SQVTM and CDR2 ANQGSEA. V shed 4 bases, J shed 2 bases, and the junction held 5 bases outside the gene matches. The CDR3 contains 13 residues. The CDR3 region is CSVGSGGTYEQYF. In nucleotides, the CDR3 is TGCAGCGTTGGATCAGGGGGAACCTACGAGCAGTACTTC.

This clone was picked up a small number of times. The rearrangement uses TRBV27 and TRBJ1-2, with a weak D call TRBD1 (5 bases). Deletions cut 7 bases from V and 7 bases from J, with 19 bases between. The germline V gene encodes CDR1 MNHEY and CDR2 SMNVEV (reference sequence). The CDR3 is 14 amino acids. CDR3 sequence (DNA): TGTGCCAGCACCCCCTGGGGGGGACGGGGTGGCTACACCTTC. This codes for CASTPWGGRGGYTF.

This clone was counted between two and nine times. The rearrangement uses TRBV6-5 and TRBJ1-2; 12 nucleotides match TRBD1. Germline-derived CDR1 and CDR2 are MNHEY and SVGAGI. The CDR3 runs 16 residues. V lost 4 bases to trimming and J lost 8 bases; unmatched junction nucleotides: 11. DNA of the CDR3: TGTGCCAGCAGTTCGGGGACAGGGGGCCAAAAGGGAGGCTACACCTTC. This codes for CASSSGTGGQKGGYTF.

The V and J genes are TRBV5-4 and TRBJ2-2, with D possibly being TRBD2 (7 bases). This CDR3 has 16 amino acids. V gave up 7 bases and J gave up 7 bases, with 23 bases separating them. Germline CDR1 reads SGHNT; CDR2 reads YYREEE (reference sequence). CDR3 DNA sequence: TGTGCCAGCCTACAAGGAGGGGGGGGCTCGCTCGGGGAGCTGTTTTTT. This translates into CASLQGGGGSLGELFF.

The chain employs TRBV10-1 and TRBJ1-3; 8 bases match TRBD1. The CDR3 has 13 amino acids. Losses at the gene ends were 5 bases for V and 9 bases for J; bases not matched to a gene: 6. Germline CDR1 is WNHNN and CDR2 is SYGVQD (reference sequence). Here the CDR3 DNA reads TGCGCCAGCAGTCCGGACAGGGCGAGCACCATATATTTT. Translated, it gives CASSPDRASTIYF.

In this sample, this clone turned up a few times. The chain has TRBV30 and TRBJ1-1; TRBD1 is a possible D gene (5 bases). The germline V gene has CDR1 GTSNPN and CDR2 SVGIG (reference sequence). V dropped 2 bases and J dropped 5 bases, with 15 bases sitting between them. This CDR3 spans 14 amino acids. The CDR3 protein is CAWSLGGSGTEAFF. Written as DNA, the CDR3 is TGTGCCTGGAGTTTGGGGGGGAGTGGTACTGAAGCTTTCTTT.

The rearrangement uses TRBV2 and TRBJ2-6; 7 bases are a match to TRBD1. Germline V gives CDR1 SNHLY, CDR2 FYNNEI. Trimming took 4 bases from V and 2 from J; bases not matched to a gene: 11. CDR3 length: 18 amino acids. This CDR3 is CASSGTGTAVAGANVLTF. CDR3 nucleotide sequence: TGTGCCAGCAGTGGAACCGGGACAGCCGTCGCTGGGGCCAACGTCCTGACTTTC. The whole variable domain, filled in from reference TRBV2 and TRBJ2-6, reads EPEVTQTPSHQVTQMGQEVILRCVPISNHLYFYWYRQILGQKVEFLVSFYNNEISEKSEIFDDQFSVERPDGSNFTLKIRSTKLEDSAMYFCASSGTGTAVAGANVLTFGAGSRLTVL.